The TCR beta chain under discussion was sequenced for a study of cytotoxic CD8 clonotypes in ibrutinib-treated CLL. General study points: Before falling back toward baseline at progression, clonality had risen at the time of ibrutinib response.

The repertoire was sequenced with immunoSEQ multiplex PCR; TCRdb's copy has only in-frame clones and lacks some. The table lists over 150,000 clones, around 72% of them singletons. For this clone: Antigen specificity is unknown.

Per the germline V gene, CDR1 is LGHNA and CDR2 is YSLEER. V was trimmed by 5 bases and J by 3 bases, leaving 14 bases between them. The CDR3 sequence is 15 residues long. This clonotype was obtained from a human donor with chronic lymphocytic leukemia. This chain joins TRBV4-3 and TRBJ2-1; D is uncertain. The sequencing here drew on PBMCs, taken after 24 months of ibrutinib treatment. In nucleotides, the CDR3 is TGCGCCAGCAGCACTGACTCCGGAATCTACAATGAGCAGTTCTTC. Encoded protein: CASSTDSGIYNEQFF.